Each of the 17 T cell receptor beta chains below was sequenced from the same sample in a study of metastatic and nonmetastatic thyroid tumors. MiXCR was used by TCRdb to re-call the PCR reads. The table lists under 20,000 clones, approximately 15% of them singletons, with less than 20% in the top ten. The entire patient cohort was treatment-naive prior to thyroid surgery. Sequencing used blood. Every receptor here comes from a male donor with papillary thyroid cancer or a benign thyroid nodule (not recorded which). Some clones in this sample may be carry-over from other donors' samples.

This clone came up many times. The chain employs TRBV30 and TRBJ2-4; D remains unclear. Trimming removed 0 bases at V and 10 bases at J, with 13 bases between. Looked up from germline, CDR1 is GTSNPN and CDR2 is SVGIG (reference sequence). The CDR3 runs 13 residues. CDR3 residues: CAWSVGPSRIQYF. DNA of the CDR3: TGTGCCTGGAGTGTAGGGCCCTCTAGGATTCAGTACTTC.

This clone was detected many times. The CDR3 region has the DNA TGTGCCAGCAGCCAAATTAGATCCTACGAGCAGTACTTC. This encodes CASSQIRSYEQYF. The chain joins TRBV3-1 to TRBJ2-7; D remains unclear. Germline CDR1 reads LGHDT; CDR2 reads YNNKEL (reference sequence). The CDR3 runs 13 residues. The germline V and J ends were trimmed by 2 bases and 1 base, with 6 bases remaining between them.

The chain joins TRBV6-1 to TRBJ2-4, with D hard to call. The CDR3 is made up of 13 amino acids. Trimming shortened V by 5 bases and J by 7 bases, and 12 bases separated the two germline ends. Germline-derived CDR1 and CDR2 are MNHNS and SASEGT. CDR3: CASSQTPGNIQYF. The CDR3 DNA is TGTGCCAGCAGTCAGACACCCGGCAACATTCAGTACTTC.

This clone was seen ten or more times. This chain uses TRBV5-6 with TRBJ2-3, with 7 bases matching TRBD2. The V segment lost 4 bases and the J segment 0 bases; nucleotides outside the gene matches: 14. The CDR3 is 18 amino acids. Germline V lookup: CDR1 SGHDT, CDR2 YYEEEE. DNA of the CDR3: TGTGCCAGCAGCGCGGACAAAGAGCGGGGACTAAGCACAGATACGCAGTATTTT. Translating it yields CASSADKERGLSTDTQYF.

This clone was seen ten or more times. The rearrangement links TRBV3-1 to TRBJ1-6; D is perhaps TRBD1 (5 bases). Trimming took off 1 base at V and 10 bases at J, with 20 bases between the two ends. Per germline, CDR1 LGHDT and CDR2 YNNKEL (reference sequence). The CDR3 runs to 17 residues. The DNA for the CDR3 is TGTGCCAGCAGCCAAGGTTTGATCCGCGGCGAGGGGTCACCCCTCCACTTT. Its protein is CASSQGLIRGEGSPLHF.

This sequence joins TRBV18 and TRBJ1-1, with D unresolved. V gave up 6 bases and J gave up 0 bases, with 8 bases separating them. From germline, CDR1 is KGHSH and CDR2 LQKENI. The CDR3 has 13 residues. The CDR3 DNA follows: TGTGCCAGCTCGGAGACAATGAACACTGAAGCTTTCTTT. It yields the protein CASSETMNTEAFF.

This clone appeared many times. DNA for the CDR3: TGTGCCAGCAGTCAACAGGGATCCGGGGCCAACGTCCTGACTTTC. Its translation: CASSQQGSGANVLTF. The chain recombines TRBV28 with TRBJ2-6, with a weak D call TRBD1 (6 bases). The CDR3 covers 15 residues. V was cut by 5 bases and J by 4 bases, with 12 bases left in between. CDR1 and CDR2 from the germline V gene are MDHEN and SYDVKM.

This clone was seen repeatedly, ten times or more. CDR3 sequence: CAISDTSGGLTDTQYF. The CDR3 coding sequence is TGTGCCATCAGTGATACTAGCGGGGGTTTGACAGATACGCAGTATTTT. The rearrangement uses TRBV10-3 and TRBJ2-3; TRBD2 aligns across 11 bases. This CDR3 comprises 16 residues. V lost 3 bases, J lost 3 bases, and 5 bases stayed unmatched. Germline V lookup: CDR1 ENHRY, CDR2 SYGVKD.

Ten or more counts support this clone. This chain links TRBV7-9 with TRBJ2-1; 9 bases are shared with TRBD2. CDR3 length: 14 residues. Per germline, CDR1 SEHNR and CDR2 FQNEAQ (reference sequence). The V and J ends lost 6 bases and 9 bases, in that order; junction bases with no gene match: 9. This CDR3 reads CASRRVAGEPEQFF. For the CDR3, the DNA is TGTGCCAGCAGAAGAGTAGCGGGAGAACCTGAGCAGTTCTTC.

In this sample, this clone turned up many times. The V call is TRBV3-1, the J call TRBJ2-1; TRBD2 is a possible D gene (6 bases). Between the trimmed V and J ends, which lost 1 base and 6 bases, there was a span of 7 bases. CDR3 size: 13 residues. CDR1 is LGHDT and CDR2 is YNNKEL in the germline V gene (reference sequence). The CDR3 loop reads CASSQGSGNEQFF. In DNA, the CDR3 is TGTGCCAGCAGCCAAGGTAGCGGCAATGAGCAGTTCTTC.

Many counts were recorded for this clone. One base away lies a much larger clone, so this may be a sequencing read error. The chain combines TRBV20-1 with TRBJ2-3; TRBD2 agrees at 8 bases. This CDR3 is 15 amino acids long. CDR1 and CDR2 from the germline V gene are DFQATT and SNEGSKA (reference sequence). The V segment lost 4 bases and the J segment 6 bases; nucleotides outside the gene matches: 12. CDR3: CSAKGPAGVHDTQYF. CDR3 nucleotides: TGCAGTGCTAAGGGACCAGCGGGAGTGCACGATACGCAGTATTTT.

Sample share makes this clone medium-sized. The chain joins TRBV10-3 to TRBJ2-1; D not certain. CDR3 length equals 16 residues. Trimming shortened V by 1 base and J by 5 bases, and 15 bases separated the two germline ends. CDR1 and CDR2 from the germline V gene are ENHRY and SYGVKD. Here the CDR3 reads CAISEFVEETHNEQFF. CDR3 sequence (DNA): TGTGCCATCAGTGAGTTCGTGGAAGAAACCCACAATGAGCAGTTCTTC.

Many counts were recorded for this clone. The chain links TRBV6-1 to TRBJ2-1, with 7 bases matching TRBD2. This CDR3 has 13 amino acids. The germline V gene encodes CDR1 MNHNS and CDR2 SASEGT. After removal of 6 bases from V and 5 bases from J, the junction contained 4 bases not matched to a gene. The CDR3 sequence: CASRLATNNEQFF. The CDR3 DNA reads TGTGCCAGCAGACTAGCGACGAACAATGAGCAGTTCTTC.

This clone appeared many times. The chain links TRBV5-1 to TRBJ2-7; tentatively, D is TRBD1 (5 bases). Germline CDR1 is SGHRS and CDR2 is YFSETQ. This CDR3 contains 14 residues. V dropped 4 bases and J dropped 2 bases, with 13 bases sitting between them. The CDR3 loop is CASSPWAGPYEQYF. As DNA, the CDR3 is TGCGCCAGCAGCCCGTGGGCAGGGCCCTACGAGCAGTACTTC.

This clone was counted many times. V gene TRBV30 combines with J gene TRBJ2-3, with D tentatively TRBD1 (5 bases). This CDR3 has 13 residues. The ends were cut back, 0 bases at V and 1 base at J, with 5 bases in the middle. CDR1 is GTSNPN, CDR2 SVGIG, per germline (reference sequence). CDR3 sequence reads: CAWSVGGTDTQYF. The CDR3 DNA reads TGTGCCTGGAGTGTAGGGGGCACAGATACGCAGTATTTT.

This clone was counted many times. V and J are TRBV2 and TRBJ2-1, with TRBD2 matching over 9 bases. J was trimmed by 5 bases and V by 7 bases; bases with no gene match: 9. This CDR3 comprises 15 residues. Germline V gene data show CDR1 as SNHLY and CDR2 as FYNNEI. CDR3 residues: CASKGIAGVHNEQFF. The CDR3 region has the DNA TGTGCCAGCAAAGGGATAGCGGGAGTTCACAATGAGCAGTTCTTC.

Many counts were recorded for this clone. The chain links TRBV5-1 to TRBJ1-1, with 7 bases identical to TRBD1. The CDR3 runs to 16 residues. V shed 4 bases and J 3 bases; nucleotides not matched to a gene: 12. In germline, CDR1 is SGHRS, CDR2 YFSETQ. The CDR3 sequence: CASSIDRATGDTEAFF. CDR3 nucleotides: TGCGCCAGCAGCATAGACAGGGCCACGGGGGACACTGAAGCTTTCTTT.